This TCR beta chain emerged from a study of CD8 T cells in ankylosing spondylitis. Overall study findings and caveats: There was reportedly significant enrichment of clones that were disease-linked in matched ankylosing spondylitis synovial fluid.

The CDR3 spans 16 residues. Germline CDR1 and CDR2: MNHEY and SVGEGT. Trimming removed 2 bases at V and 3 bases at J, with 16 bases between. Regarding this clonotype: Its antigen is undetermined.

Each CDR3 protein is one row after TCRdb ran MiXCR on the 5' RACE reads. The sample has 200,000 or so distinct CDR3 sequences, under 15% seen once. The clonotype originates from a female donor with ankylosing spondylitis or in good health (not recorded which). Sequencing was carried out using blood, either unsorted or a sorted T cell fraction (not recorded which). The rearrangement uses TRBV6-2 or TRBV6-3 and TRBJ1-1; D perhaps matches TRBD1 (5 bases). Here the CDR3 DNA reads TGTGCCAGCAGTTACCCCCTGCAGGGCTTGGACACTGAAGCTTTCTTT. Its translation: CASSYPLQGLDTEAFF.